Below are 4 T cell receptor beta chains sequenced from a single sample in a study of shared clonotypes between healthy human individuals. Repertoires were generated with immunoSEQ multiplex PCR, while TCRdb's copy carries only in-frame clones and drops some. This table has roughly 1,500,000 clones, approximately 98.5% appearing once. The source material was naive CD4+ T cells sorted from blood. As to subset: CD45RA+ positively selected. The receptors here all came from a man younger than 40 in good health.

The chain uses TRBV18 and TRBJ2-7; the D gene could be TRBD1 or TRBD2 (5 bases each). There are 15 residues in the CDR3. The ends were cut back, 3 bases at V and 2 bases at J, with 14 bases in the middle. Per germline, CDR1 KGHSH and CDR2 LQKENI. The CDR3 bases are TGTGCCAGCTCACCCGCAGGATGGGGACCCTACGAGCAGTACTTC. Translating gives CASSPAGWGPYEQYF.

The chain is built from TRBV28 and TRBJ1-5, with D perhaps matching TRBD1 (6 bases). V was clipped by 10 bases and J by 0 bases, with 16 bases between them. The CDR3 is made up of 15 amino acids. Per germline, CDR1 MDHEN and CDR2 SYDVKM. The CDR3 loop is CATLRGGGSNQPQHF. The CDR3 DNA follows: TGTGCCACCCTCCGAGGGGGAGGTAGCAATCAGCCCCAGCATTTT. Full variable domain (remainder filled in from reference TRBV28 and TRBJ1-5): DVKVTQSSRYLVKRTGEKVFLECVQDMDHENMFWYRQDPGLGLRLIYFSYDVKMKEKGDIPEGYSVSREKKERFSLILESASTNQTSMYLCATLRGGGSNQPQHFGDGTRLSIL.

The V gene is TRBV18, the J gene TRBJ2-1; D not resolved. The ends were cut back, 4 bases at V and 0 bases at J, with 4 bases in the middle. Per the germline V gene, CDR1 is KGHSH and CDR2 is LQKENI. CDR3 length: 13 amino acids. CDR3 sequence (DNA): TGTGCCAGCTCACGCAGCTCCTACAATGAGCAGTTCTTC. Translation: CASSRSSYNEQFF.

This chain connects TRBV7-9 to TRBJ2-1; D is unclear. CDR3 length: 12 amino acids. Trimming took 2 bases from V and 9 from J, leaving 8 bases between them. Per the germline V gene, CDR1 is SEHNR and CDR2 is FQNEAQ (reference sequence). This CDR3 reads CASSLWEGEQFF. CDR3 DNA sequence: TGTGCCAGCAGCTTATGGGAAGGTGAGCAGTTCTTC.